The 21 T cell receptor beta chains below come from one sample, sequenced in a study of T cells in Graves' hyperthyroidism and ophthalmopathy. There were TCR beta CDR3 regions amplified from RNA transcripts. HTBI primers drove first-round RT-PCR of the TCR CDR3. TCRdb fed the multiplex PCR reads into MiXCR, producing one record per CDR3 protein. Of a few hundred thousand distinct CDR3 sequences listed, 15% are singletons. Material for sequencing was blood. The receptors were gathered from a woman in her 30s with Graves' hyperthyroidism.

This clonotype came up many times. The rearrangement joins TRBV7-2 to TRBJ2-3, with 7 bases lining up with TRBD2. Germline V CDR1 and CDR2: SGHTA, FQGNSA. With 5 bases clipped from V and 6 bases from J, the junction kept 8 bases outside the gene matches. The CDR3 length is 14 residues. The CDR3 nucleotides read TGTGCCAGCAGCCCCGGACTAGGAGTCGATACGCAGTATTTT. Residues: CASSPGLGVDTQYF.

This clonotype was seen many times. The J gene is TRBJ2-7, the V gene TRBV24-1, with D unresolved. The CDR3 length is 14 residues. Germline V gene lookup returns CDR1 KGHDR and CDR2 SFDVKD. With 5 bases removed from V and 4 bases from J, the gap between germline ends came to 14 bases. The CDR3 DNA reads TGTGCCACCAGTGCCGGGCAGTACCCTTACGAGCAGTACTTC. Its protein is CATSAGQYPYEQYF.

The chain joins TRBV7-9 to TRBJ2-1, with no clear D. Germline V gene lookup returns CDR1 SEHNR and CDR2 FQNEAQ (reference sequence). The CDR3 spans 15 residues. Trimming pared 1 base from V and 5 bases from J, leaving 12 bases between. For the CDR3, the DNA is TGTGCCAGCAGCTTAGAGTCTAGTAGGCACAATGAGCAGTTCTTC. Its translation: CASSLESSRHNEQFF.

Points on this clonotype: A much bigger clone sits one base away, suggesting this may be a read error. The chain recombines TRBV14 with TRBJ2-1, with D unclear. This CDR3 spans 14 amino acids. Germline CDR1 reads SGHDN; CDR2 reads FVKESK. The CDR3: CASSQASSYNAQFF. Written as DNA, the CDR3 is TGTGCCAGCAGCCAGGCAAGCTCCTACAATGCGCAGTTCTTC.

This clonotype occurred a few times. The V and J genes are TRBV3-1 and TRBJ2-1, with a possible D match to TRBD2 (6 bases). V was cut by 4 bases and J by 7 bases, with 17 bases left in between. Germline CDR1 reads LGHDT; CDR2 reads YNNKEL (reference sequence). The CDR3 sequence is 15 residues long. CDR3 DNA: TGTGCCAGCAGCCTCTCCGGGACTTTGGGGAATGAGCAGTTCTTC. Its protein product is CASSLSGTLGNEQFF.

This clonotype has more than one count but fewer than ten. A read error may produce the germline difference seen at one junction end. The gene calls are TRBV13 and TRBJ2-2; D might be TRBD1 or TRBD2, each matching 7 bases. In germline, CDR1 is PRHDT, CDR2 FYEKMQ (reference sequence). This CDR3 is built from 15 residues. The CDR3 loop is CASSPTGEGTGELFF. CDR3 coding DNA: TGCGCCAGCAGCCCTACAGGGGAGGGCACCGGGGAGCTGTTTTTT.

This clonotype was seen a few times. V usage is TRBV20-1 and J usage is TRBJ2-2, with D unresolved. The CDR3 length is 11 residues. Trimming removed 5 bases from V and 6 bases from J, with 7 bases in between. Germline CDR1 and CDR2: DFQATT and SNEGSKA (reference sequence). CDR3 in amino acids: CSAPLSGELFF. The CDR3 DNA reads TGCAGTGCTCCTTTGTCCGGGGAGCTGTTTTTT.

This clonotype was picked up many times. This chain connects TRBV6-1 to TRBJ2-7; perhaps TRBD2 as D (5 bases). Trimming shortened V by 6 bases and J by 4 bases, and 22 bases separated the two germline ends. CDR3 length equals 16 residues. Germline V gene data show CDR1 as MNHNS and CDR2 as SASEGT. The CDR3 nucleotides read TGTGCCAGCAGCCGCCGGGATCCTCATACTGGGTACGAGCAGTACTTC. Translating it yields CASSRRDPHTGYEQYF.

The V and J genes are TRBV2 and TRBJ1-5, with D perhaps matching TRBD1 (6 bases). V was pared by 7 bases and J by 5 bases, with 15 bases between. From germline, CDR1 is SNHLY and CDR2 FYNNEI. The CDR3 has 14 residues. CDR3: CASNVYRVDQPQHF. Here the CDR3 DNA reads TGTGCCAGCAATGTTTACAGGGTAGATCAGCCCCAGCATTTT.

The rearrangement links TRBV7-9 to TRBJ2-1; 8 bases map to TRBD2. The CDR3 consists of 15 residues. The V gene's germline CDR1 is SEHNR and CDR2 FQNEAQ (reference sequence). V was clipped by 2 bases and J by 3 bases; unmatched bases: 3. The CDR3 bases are TGTGCCAGCAGCTTAACCCTAGCGGGCTACAATGAGCAGTTCTTC. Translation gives CASSLTLAGYNEQFF.

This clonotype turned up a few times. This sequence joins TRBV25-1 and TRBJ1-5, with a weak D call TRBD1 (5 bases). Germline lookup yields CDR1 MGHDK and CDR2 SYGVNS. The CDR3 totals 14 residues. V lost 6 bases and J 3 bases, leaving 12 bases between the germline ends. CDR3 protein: CASSDGGVNQPQHF. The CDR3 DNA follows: TGTGCCAGCAGCGACGGGGGGGTCAATCAGCCCCAGCATTTT.

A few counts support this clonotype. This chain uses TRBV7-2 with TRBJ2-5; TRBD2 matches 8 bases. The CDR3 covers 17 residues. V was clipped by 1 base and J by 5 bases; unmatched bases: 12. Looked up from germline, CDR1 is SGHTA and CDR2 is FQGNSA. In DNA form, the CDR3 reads TGTGCCAGCAGCTTAGGGGTCCACGGGAGGGCCTGGGAGACCCAGTACTTC. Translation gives CASSLGVHGRAWETQYF.

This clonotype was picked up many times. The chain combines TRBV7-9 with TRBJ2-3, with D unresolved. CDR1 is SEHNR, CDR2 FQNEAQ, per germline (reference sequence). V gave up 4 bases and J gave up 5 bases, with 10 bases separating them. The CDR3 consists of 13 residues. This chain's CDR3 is CASSSNSGDTQYF. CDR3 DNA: TGTGCCAGCAGCTCCAATTCCGGAGATACGCAGTATTTT.

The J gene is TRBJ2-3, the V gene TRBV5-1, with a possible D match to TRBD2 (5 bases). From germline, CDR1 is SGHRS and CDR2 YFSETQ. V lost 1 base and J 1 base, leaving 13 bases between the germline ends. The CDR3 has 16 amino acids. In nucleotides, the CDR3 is TGCGCCAGCAGCTTGACTGTAGTTAGCGGCACAGATACGCAGTATTTT. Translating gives CASSLTVVSGTDTQYF.

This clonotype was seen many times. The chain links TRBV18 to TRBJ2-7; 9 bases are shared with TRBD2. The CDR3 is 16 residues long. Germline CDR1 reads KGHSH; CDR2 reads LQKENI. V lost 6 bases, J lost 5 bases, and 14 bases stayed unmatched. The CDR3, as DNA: TGTGCCAGCTCGCCAATTGGTAGCGGGAGCTACCACGAGCAGTACTTC. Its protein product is CASSPIGSGSYHEQYF.

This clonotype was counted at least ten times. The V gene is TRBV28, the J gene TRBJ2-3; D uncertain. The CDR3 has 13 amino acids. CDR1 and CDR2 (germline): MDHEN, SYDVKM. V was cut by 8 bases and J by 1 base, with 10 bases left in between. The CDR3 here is CASRRYGTDTQYF. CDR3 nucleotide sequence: TGTGCCAGCCGTCGTTATGGCACAGATACGCAGTATTTT.

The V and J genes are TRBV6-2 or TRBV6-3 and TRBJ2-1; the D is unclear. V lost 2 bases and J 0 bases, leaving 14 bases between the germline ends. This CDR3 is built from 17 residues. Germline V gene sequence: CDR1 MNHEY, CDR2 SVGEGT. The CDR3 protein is CASSYPGSRSSYNEQFF. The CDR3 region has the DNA TGTGCCAGCAGTTACCCTGGTTCCCGGAGCTCCTACAATGAGCAGTTCTTC.

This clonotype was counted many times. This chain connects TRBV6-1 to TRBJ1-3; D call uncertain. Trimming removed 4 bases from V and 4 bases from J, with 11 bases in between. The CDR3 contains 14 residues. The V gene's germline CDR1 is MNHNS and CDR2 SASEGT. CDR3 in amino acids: CASSVSGFGNTIYF. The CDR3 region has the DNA TGTGCCAGCAGTGTTTCTGGGTTCGGAAACACCATATATTTT.

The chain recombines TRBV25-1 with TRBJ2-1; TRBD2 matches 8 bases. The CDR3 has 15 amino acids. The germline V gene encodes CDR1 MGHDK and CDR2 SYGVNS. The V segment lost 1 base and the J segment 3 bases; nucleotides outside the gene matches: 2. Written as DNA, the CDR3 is TGTGCCAGCAGTGAATCTGGGACTAGCTACAATGAGCAGTTCTTC. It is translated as CASSESGTSYNEQFF.

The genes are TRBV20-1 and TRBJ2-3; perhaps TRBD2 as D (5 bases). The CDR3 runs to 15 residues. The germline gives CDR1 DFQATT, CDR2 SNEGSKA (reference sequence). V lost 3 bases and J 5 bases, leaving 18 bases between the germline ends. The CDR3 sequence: CSASPDAGGRDTQYF. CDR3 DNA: TGCAGTGCTAGCCCTGACGCCGGAGGCCGAGATACGCAGTATTTT.

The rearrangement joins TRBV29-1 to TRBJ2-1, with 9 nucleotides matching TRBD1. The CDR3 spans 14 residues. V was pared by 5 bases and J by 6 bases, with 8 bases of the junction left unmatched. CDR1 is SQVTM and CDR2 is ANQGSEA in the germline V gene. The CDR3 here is CSVSPGTGPNEQFF. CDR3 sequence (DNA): TGCAGCGTTTCTCCCGGGACAGGGCCCAATGAGCAGTTCTTC.